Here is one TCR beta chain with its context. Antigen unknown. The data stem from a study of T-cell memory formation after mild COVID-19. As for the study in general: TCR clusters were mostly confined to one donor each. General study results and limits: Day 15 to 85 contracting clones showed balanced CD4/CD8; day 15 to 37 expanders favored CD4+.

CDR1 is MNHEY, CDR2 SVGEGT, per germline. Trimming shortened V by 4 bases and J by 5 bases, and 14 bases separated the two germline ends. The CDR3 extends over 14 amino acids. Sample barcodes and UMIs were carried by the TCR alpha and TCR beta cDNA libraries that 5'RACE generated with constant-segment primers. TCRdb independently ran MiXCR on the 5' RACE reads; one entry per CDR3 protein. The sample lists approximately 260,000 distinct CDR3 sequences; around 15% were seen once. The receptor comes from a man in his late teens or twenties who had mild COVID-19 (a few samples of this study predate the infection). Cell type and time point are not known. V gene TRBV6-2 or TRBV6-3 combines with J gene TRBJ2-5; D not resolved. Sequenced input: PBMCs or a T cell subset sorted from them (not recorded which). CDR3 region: CASSWVWARETQYF. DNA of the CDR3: TGTGCCAGCAGTTGGGTGTGGGCAAGGGAGACCCAGTACTTC.